Reported below is one T cell receptor beta chain. This clone has just one count. This clone's antigen is unknown. No much larger clone is present one base from it, and per-base qualities are unavailable. The sample belongs to a study of cytomegalovirus exposure and HLA in healthy donors (dated 2017 in TCRdb). Looking at the study overall: In an earlier analysis of approximately 640 of the donors, approximately 300 Gb of sequence data and 120 million or so unique TCR beta sequences from some 170 million T cells were reported. Roughly 300 gigabases of sequencing data and around 80 million unique TCR sequences made up an early release that covered over 550 HLA-typed donors. Of the approximately 370 genotyped donors, 75% to 85% were placed in the genetic ancestry cluster associated with self-reported Caucasian donors. The aim of the study was to test whether cataloging public T cell receptors could identify signatures of past pathogen exposure. The T cell repertoires of 666 subjects were profiled by immunosequencing and related to cytomegalovirus serostatus. Besides the first cohort of approximately 710 subjects, a separate validation cohort made up of over 95 different subjects was used. The study combined high-throughput TCR immunosequencing, statistical association of individual TCRs with disease status, and machine learning to predict cytomegalovirus infection status. To study patterns of TCR occurrence, a later analysis re-analyzed previously published TCR beta repertoires from just over 650 donors and added high-resolution HLA genotyping. Rather than using new phenotypic data, the later analysis identified candidate immune exposures from TCR beta sequences and from how often those sequences occurred across donors. To decide whether each TCR beta V gene segment behaved as functional or pseudogenic, an earlier analysis of some 600 of the donors relied on high-throughput TCR beta sequencing. Alongside the repertoire data, information on donor age, sex, ethnicity and CMV serostatus was compiled. A later genetic analysis took genome-wide SNP genotypes for about 55% of the 666 donors and used that subset as a discovery cohort. Every repertoire in the discovery cohort had been generated on one and the same sequencing platform. HLA typing covered class I and class II loci at four-digit resolution. The number of typed donors differed by locus: about 620-640 for A, B, C, DRB1 and DQB1; 522 for DQA1; fewer than 610 for DPA1; and some 430 for DPB1. Several DR-DQ haplotypes were treated as single units for association and clustering because of strong linkage in the cohort. Across about 370 genotyped donors of the cohort, an average of 235,054 unique TCR beta nucleotide sequences per donor were sequenced, and approximately 19% of those sequences were non-productive.

General findings and caveats noted by the study authors: A further reported finding was that TCR beta sequences accurately predicted the HLA-A and HLA-B alleles for most subjects in the first cohort. Correlated functional status among segregating V segments might reflect linkage disequilibrium, but an unknown experimental factor could not be ruled out. Specific HLA alleles were associated with 15,000 to 20,000 TCR beta sequences at a false discovery rate of 0.05 in a later analysis. In an earlier analysis of around 600 of the donors, most TCR beta V segments appeared in productive rearrangements about 90% or about 30% of the time, broadly matching IMGT annotations. The cohort was sequenced for TCR beta chains only, and without alpha or paired-chain data the features that could be detected were limited. A cluster of highly shared sequence variants was judged likely to be a technical artifact of the sequencing pipeline. Over 15 rarely observed V segments, including chromosome 9 orphons, were excluded from the earlier analysis of 550 to 700 of the donors because counts were too low. Across donors, most TCR sequences were observed very rarely, whereas some public TCRs were present in many individuals. Assigning TCR associations to individual alleles was difficult when HLA alleles, especially DR and DQ, strongly co-occurred. Presence/absence analyses assumed roughly uniform sequencing depth across donors, an assumption that may not hold. The classifier was reported to diagnose cytomegalovirus status with high specificity and sensitivity in both the original and validation cohorts. Most CMV-associated TCR beta chains appeared to be HLA-restricted in a later analysis, and the HLA associations seemed to be driven largely by CMV exposure. A later analysis found that HLA-associated TCR beta chains were more clonally expanded and had lower generation probabilities than equally common non-associated chains. In vitro tests confirmed that a few of the cytomegalovirus-associated TCR beta chains recognize cytomegalovirus antigens. Because the 87-base-pair reads could not distinguish some IMGT-functional V segments, including TRBV6-2 and TRBV6-3, those segments were excluded. According to a later analysis, parvovirus B19, influenza, CMV and Epstein-Barr virus appeared linked to several top co-occurrence clusters. CMV serostatus was the only immune exposure information available for the cohort. The authors suggested that the approach could potentially be extended to other disease states and immunological phenotypes. According to a later genetic analysis, donors in an Asian-associated ancestry cluster had fewer N-insertions in productive TCRs than the approximately 690-donor mean. A total of fewer than 200 TCR beta chains were listed by the study as associated with cytomegalovirus. Because HLA typing was unavailable for some donors at each locus, only the typed subset was used in association tests. In a later analysis, TCR association rates were found to vary across HLA loci, with the most associated TCRs seen for DRB1 alleles and the fewest for HLA-C alleles. A later genetic analysis associated a missense DCLRE1C variant with V-gene and J-gene trimming of TCR beta chains, and an independent cohort replicated the association.

Libraries came from the immunoSEQ multiplex PCR assay. A mixture of 60 forward primers for TCR Vbeta segments and 13 reverse primers for TCR Jbeta segments was used in the multiplex PCR. Amplification of the CDR3 region of rearranged TCR beta genes was performed with a multiplex PCR assay on genomic DNA. The amplified TCR beta libraries were sequenced on the Illumina HiSeq System as 87-base-pair reads. For the original study's pipeline: Across the 600 to 700 repertoires, a later analysis counted tens of millions of unique TCR beta chains, approximately 12 million of which were shared by at least two donors. Raw reads were error-corrected and collapsed into unique sequences by a nearest-neighbor algorithm in which closely related sequences were merged to remove PCR and sequencing errors. To assign V, D and J gene segments, CDR3 sequences were aligned to IMGT reference sequences. For a sequence to be retained, a match of at least six nucleotides was required to both a V gene segment and a J gene segment. Rearrangements were called productive when the CDR3 lacked stop codons and stayed in frame with V and J; all others were non-productive. Following IMGT convention, CDR3 was defined as the stretch from the second conserved V-encoded cysteine to the conserved J-encoded phenylalanine. The earlier analysis of fewer than 700 of the donors excluded sequences that lacked an unambiguous match to a single V gene segment. In an earlier analysis of approximately 500 of the donors, a V segment was called functional when productive rearrangements were above 56.7%, and segregating when the standard deviation between donors exceeded 5%. To diagnose cytomegalovirus status from the catalog of TCR beta chain sequences, a statistical classification framework was built. In a later analysis, V and J genes were assigned by comparing TCR nucleotide sequences against IMGT/GENE-DB human TR gene sequences. The TCRdist pipeline was used in a later analysis to assign CDR3 sequences and most-parsimonious VDJ recombination scenarios. In a later analysis, each TCR beta chain was defined by its CDR3 amino acid sequence together with its V-gene family, and reads lacking a unique V-gene family were excluded. In a later analysis, 550 to 650 highly shared, low-generation-probability nucleotide sequences were removed to address suspected cross-contamination and a sequencing artifact. In a later analysis, a clonal expansion index for each public chain was calculated from normalized within-repertoire ranks of inferred template counts. A later analysis computed generation probabilities with a VDJ recombination model fitted to out-of-frame rearrangements, and checked the results against IGoR. In a later analysis, TCR-TCR, TCR-HLA and TCR-CMV co-occurrence was scored with hypergeometric tests, and a repertoire-size bias correction was applied to TCR pairs. False discovery rates were estimated in a later analysis by permuting HLA or CMV assignments 20 times. In a later analysis, co-occurring TCRs were grouped with DBSCAN, and TCRdist sequence similarity was added when clustering was performed within HLA-allele-positive subsets. Repertoires with fewer than 30,000 or more than 120,000 public chains, plus five repertoires with anomalous nucleotide sharing, were excluded from co-occurrence clustering. The immuneACCESS repertoire file appears here via TCRdb, limited to in-frame rearrangements. These files lack a portion of the clones; in checked studies, under half of the deficit traces to unresolved V genes, and the cause of the others is not known. V and J calls and clone size follow that table, whereas D and trimming were derived from the DNA. For this sample there are 200,000 to 250,000 clones; approximately 82% appear just once. The ten largest clones represent less than 9% of the sample.

The cohort comprised fewer than 700 healthy bone marrow donors. At the time of sampling, every cohort member was nominally healthy, though immune exposures that went unrecorded were likely present. The donor was CMV seropositive and was included in the group of approximately 300 seropositive cohort members. A peripheral blood sample was collected from each donor, and TCR beta sequencing was performed on peripheral blood mononuclear cells. The Qiagen DNeasy Blood Extraction Kit was used to extract genomic DNA from the blood cell samples. The CDR3 goes from the cysteine to the phenylalanine over 15 residues. The sequence is cut down to CDR3 DNA, 45 bases in frame from base 1. As encoded in the germline V gene (reference sequence), CDR1 is LNHNV while CDR2 is YYDKDF. V is pruned by 8 bases and J by 4 bases, leaving 10 bases of the junction without a gene match.

Rearrangement joined TRBV15 to TRBJ2-1; 8 junctional bases match TRBD2. The TCR comes from a woman aged 55-70 years in good health and CMV-seropositive. Material: PBMCs. The CDR3: CATGGGRPFYNEQFF. DNA sequence: TGTGCCACCGGTGGCGGGAGGCCCTTTTACAATGAGCAGTTCTTC.